A single sample gave rise to the 22 T cell receptor beta chains below, sequenced in a study of T cell changes during pregnancy in multiple sclerosis (dated by TCRdb to 2018 to 2020). Receptor libraries were prepared by the immunoSEQ multiplex PCR assay. Held by TCRdb, this immuneACCESS table contains in-frame sequences only and omits some clones. Under half of the omission traces to an unresolved V gene where checked; the cause of the rest is unknown. In all, the sample holds about 49,000 clones, and 90% of those were seen once. The ten largest clones capture 4.5% to 5.5% of the sample. The sequenced sample was peripheral blood, obtained after pregnancy. The receptor source for this set is a female donor in good health, enrolled as a control in a pregnancy study.

This chain uses TRBV7-2 with TRBJ2-1, with D tentatively TRBD1 (6 bases). Looked up from germline, CDR1 is SGHTA and CDR2 is FQGNSA. The CDR3 runs to 15 residues. The ends were cut back, 4 bases at V and 4 bases at J, with 14 bases in the middle. CDR3 nucleotides: TGTGCCAGCAGCTCCAGACAGGCGTGGTACAATGAGCAGTTCTTC. Protein product: CASSSRQAWYNEQFF.

This clone was seen more than once but under ten times. The chain is built from TRBV13 and TRBJ1-2; a possible D gene is TRBD1 (5 bases). Per the germline V gene, CDR1 is PRHDT and CDR2 is FYEKMQ (reference sequence). The CDR3 is 13 amino acids. The V end lost 11 bases, the J end lost 4 bases, and 17 bases lay between the germline ends. The CDR3 reads CASRRGGGYGYTF. In nucleotides, the CDR3 is TGTGCCTCCCGGAGGGGCGGGGGCTATGGCTACACCTTC.

The chain uses TRBV5-1 and TRBJ1-4; 8 nucleotides agree with TRBD1. Germline assignment: CDR1 SGHRS and CDR2 YFSETQ. The ends lost 1 base at V and 8 bases at J; junction bases unmatched: 7. This CDR3 contains 15 residues. CDR3 in amino acids: CASSLSGQGPEKLFF. The CDR3 DNA reads as TGCGCCAGCAGCTTGTCTGGACAGGGTCCCGAAAAACTGTTTTTT.

The rearrangement joins TRBV6-6 to TRBJ1-1; possibly TRBD1 for D (6 bases). The CDR3 has 16 residues. Germline V gives CDR1 MNHNY, CDR2 SVGAGI (reference sequence). Trimming cost V 5 bases and J 1 base, with 17 bases left between them. The CDR3 spells CASSPYPTGTNTEAFF. CDR3 sequence (DNA): TGTGCCAGCAGTCCCTACCCTACAGGGACGAACACTGAAGCTTTCTTT.

The chain combines TRBV5-4 with TRBJ1-5, with TRBD1 identical over 8 bases. V lost 2 bases, J lost 6 bases, and 4 bases stayed unmatched. The V gene's germline CDR1 is SGHNT and CDR2 YYREEE (reference sequence). This CDR3 has 14 residues. DNA for the CDR3: TGTGCCAGCAGCTTTCAGGGGGCAGGTCAGCCCCAGCATTTT. This sequence encodes CASSFQGAGQPQHF. Complete variable domain (other parts from reference TRBV5-4 and TRBJ1-5): ETGVTQSPTHLIKTRGQQVTLRCSSQSGHNTVSWYQQALGQGPQFIFQYYREEENGRGNFPPRFSGLQFPNYSSELNVNALELDDSALYLCASSFQGAGQPQHFGDGTRLSIL.

The chain has TRBV27 and TRBJ2-3, with 7 bases matching TRBD2. CDR3 length: 16 amino acids. J lost 0 bases, V lost 3 bases, and 6 bases had no gene match. Per germline, CDR1 MNHEY and CDR2 SMNVEV (reference sequence). The CDR3 loop is CASSFGGRLSTDTQYF. CDR3 nucleotides: TGTGCCAGCAGTTTCGGGGGGAGGTTAAGCACAGATACGCAGTATTTT.

The chain links TRBV25-1 to TRBJ1-1; D may be TRBD1 (5 bases). Between the trimmed V and J ends, which lost 6 bases and 4 bases, there was a span of 21 bases. This CDR3 is built from 16 residues. From germline, CDR1 is MGHDK and CDR2 SYGVNS. This CDR3 reads CASSPETWAGPTEAFF. The CDR3 DNA follows: TGTGCCAGCAGCCCAGAAACGTGGGCAGGGCCCACTGAAGCTTTCTTT.

This clone was counted a single time. This chain links TRBV2 with TRBJ1-1; D remains ambiguous. The V end was cut by 0 bases, the J end by 7 bases, with 18 bases between. From germline, CDR1 is SNHLY and CDR2 FYNNEI. This CDR3 is 16 amino acids long. CDR3 residues: CASSEAGVFGLGEAFF. DNA of the CDR3: TGTGCCAGCAGTGAAGCGGGAGTCTTCGGCCTGGGTGAAGCTTTCTTT.

The chain combines TRBV7-9 with TRBJ2-7; D is perhaps TRBD2 (5 bases). In germline, CDR1 is SEHNR, CDR2 FQNEAQ (reference sequence). V dropped 5 bases and J dropped 5 bases, with 16 bases sitting between them. The CDR3 extends over 14 amino acids. CDR3 sequence: CASSPNSGRDEQYF. The CDR3 nucleotides are TGTGCCAGCAGCCCTAATTCTGGGCGGGACGAGCAGTACTTC.

The CDR3 DNA reads as TGTGCCAGCAGCTTGGGACAGGAGTCCTCCCTCCACTTT. Protein product: CASSLGQESSLHF. The gene calls are TRBV7-6 and TRBJ1-6; 8 nucleotides align to TRBD1. The ends lost 3 bases at V and 14 bases at J; junction bases unmatched: 6. This CDR3 has 13 residues. Per the germline V gene, CDR1 is SGHVS and CDR2 is FNYEAQ.

V usage is TRBV11-3 and J usage is TRBJ2-7; D might be TRBD1 (5 bases). Germline V gene sequence: CDR1 SGHNT, CDR2 YENEEA. This CDR3 region has 14 residues. V was clipped by 1 base and J by 3 bases, with 10 bases between them. CDR3 sequence reads: CASSLAGRDYEQYF. In DNA, the CDR3 is TGTGCCAGCAGCTTAGCAGGCAGGGACTACGAGCAGTACTTC.

The chain is built from TRBV7-9 and TRBJ1-2, with D possibly being TRBD1 (6 bases). CDR3 length equals 15 residues. CDR1 and CDR2 (germline): SEHNR, FQNEAQ (reference sequence). Trimming removed 5 bases at V and 6 bases at J, with 19 bases between. CDR3 protein: CASSPSYGGGHGYTF. CDR3 coding DNA: TGTGCCAGCAGCCCCTCCTATGGGGGGGGGCATGGCTACACCTTC.

The rearrangement joins TRBV4-1 to TRBJ2-3; perhaps TRBD2 as D (5 bases). Per germline, CDR1 MGHRA and CDR2 YSYEKL. V lost 6 bases to trimming and J lost 3 bases, with 13 bases between them. The CDR3 runs to 14 residues. CDR3 nucleotides: TGCGCCAGCAGGGGCGGGTTAACGACAGATACGCAGTATTTT. It yields the protein CASRGGLTTDTQYF.

The genes are TRBV7-7 and TRBJ2-7, with no clear D. The CDR3 length is 18 residues. The germline CDR1 and CDR2 sequences are SSHAT and FNYEAQ (reference sequence). The ends were cut back, 2 bases at V and 1 base at J, with 21 bases in the middle. The CDR3 protein is CASSLRPRRSSISYEQYF. The CDR3 DNA reads as TGTGCCAGCAGCTTAAGACCCCGGCGGAGCTCGATATCCTACGAGCAGTACTTC. The entire variable domain, with the rest obtained from reference TRBV7-7 and TRBJ2-7, is as follows: GAGVSQSPRYKVTKRGQDVTLRCDPISSHATLYWYQQALGQGPEFLTYFNYEAQPDKSGLPSDRFSAERPEGSISTLTIQRTEQRDSAMYRCASSLRPRRSSISYEQYFGPGTRLTVT.

The J gene is TRBJ2-1, the V gene TRBV19; D is perhaps TRBD1 (7 bases). CDR3 length: 17 amino acids. Germline lookup yields CDR1 LNHDA and CDR2 SQIVND (reference sequence). Trimming cost V 4 bases and J 2 bases, with 18 bases left between them. As DNA, the CDR3 is TGTGCCAGTAGTAGGGGGGAGACAGGGCGCCCCTACAATGAGCAGTTCTTC. Translated: CASSRGETGRPYNEQFF.

The rearrangement joins TRBV5-1 to TRBJ1-2; TRBD1 is a possible D gene (5 bases). The CDR3 has 13 amino acids. Germline V gene sequence: CDR1 SGHRS, CDR2 YFSETQ. The V end was cut by 0 bases, the J end by 5 bases, with 8 bases between. The CDR3 DNA sequence: TGCGCCAGCAGCTTGGCGACAGATTATGGCTACACCTTC. Protein product: CASSLATDYGYTF.

The chain recombines TRBV28 with TRBJ1-1; TRBD1 is a possible D gene (5 bases). Germline values: CDR1 MDHEN, CDR2 SYDVKM. This CDR3 region has 15 residues. V lost 7 bases and J lost 2, with 17 bases in between. The CDR3 loop is CASIRRGGANTEAFF. CDR3 nucleotides: TGTGCCAGCATCCGGCGGGGAGGGGCTAACACTGAAGCTTTCTTT.

This chain uses TRBV7-2 with TRBJ1-4; D unclear. Germline CDR1 SGHTA, CDR2 FQGNSA. There are 14 residues in the CDR3. The V and J ends lost 5 bases and 3 bases respectively, with 10 bases between them. CDR3: CASSARSANEKLFF. CDR3 coding DNA: TGTGCCAGCAGCGCCAGGTCTGCTAATGAAAAACTGTTTTTT. The whole variable domain, filled in from reference TRBV7-2 and TRBJ1-4, reads GAGVSQSPSNKVTEKGKDVELRCDPISGHTALYWYRQSLGQGLEFLIYFQGNSAPDKSGLPSDRFSAERTGGSVSTLTIQRTQQEDSAVYLCASSARSANEKLFFGSGTQLSVL.

CDR3 region: CASKVREFEGTEAFF. The CDR3 region has the DNA TGTGCCAGTAAGGTCCGGGAATTTGAGGGCACTGAAGCTTTCTTT. The V and J genes are TRBV19 and TRBJ1-1; D gene ambiguous. V lost 7 bases and J 4 bases, leaving 19 bases between the germline ends. CDR3 length: 15 amino acids. Germline loops: CDR1 LNHDA, CDR2 SQIVND (reference sequence).

Only a few counts were recorded for this clone. V and J are TRBV29-1 and TRBJ1-1, with a tentative D call TRBD1 (5 bases). Trimming stripped 4 bases from V and 1 base from J, with 13 bases between. CDR1 and CDR2 from the germline V gene are SQVTM and ANQGSEA. This CDR3 has 14 residues. DNA of the CDR3: TGCAGCGTTGGCGGGGATGGGACGAACACTGAAGCTTTCTTT. It codes for CSVGGDGTNTEAFF.

The V gene is TRBV7-9, the J gene TRBJ1-1; D is unclear. Germline lookup yields CDR1 SEHNR and CDR2 FQNEAQ (reference sequence). V lost 3 bases to trimming and J lost 5 bases, with 7 bases between them. The CDR3 has 12 residues. This CDR3 is CASSFPGTEAFF. DNA for the CDR3: TGTGCCAGCAGCTTCCCGGGGACTGAAGCTTTCTTT.

The count of this clone is one. The chain couples TRBV21-1 to TRBJ2-7; TRBD1 reflects the table's D call only, with no check against the DNA. TRBV21-1 is described as a pseudogene. The CDR3 loop spans 14 amino acids. The CDR3 spells CASTPPEGDYEQYF. CDR3 in DNA: TGTGCCAGCACCCCCCCCGAAGGGGACTACGAGCAGTACTTC.